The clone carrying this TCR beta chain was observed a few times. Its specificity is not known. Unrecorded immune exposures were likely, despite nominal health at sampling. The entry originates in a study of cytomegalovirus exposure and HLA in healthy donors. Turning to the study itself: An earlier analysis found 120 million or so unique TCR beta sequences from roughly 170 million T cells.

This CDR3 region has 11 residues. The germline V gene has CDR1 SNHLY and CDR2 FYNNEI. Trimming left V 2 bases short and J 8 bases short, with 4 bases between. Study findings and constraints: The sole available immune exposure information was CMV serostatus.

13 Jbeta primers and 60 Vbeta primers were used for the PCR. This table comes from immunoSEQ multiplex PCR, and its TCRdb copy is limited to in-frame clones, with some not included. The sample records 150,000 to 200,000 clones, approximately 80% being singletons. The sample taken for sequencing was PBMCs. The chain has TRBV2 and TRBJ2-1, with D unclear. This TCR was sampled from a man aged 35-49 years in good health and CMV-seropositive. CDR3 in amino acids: CASSEYHEQFF. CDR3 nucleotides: TGTGCCAGCAGTGAATATCATGAGCAGTTCTTC. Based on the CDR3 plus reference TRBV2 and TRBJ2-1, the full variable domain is EPEVTQTPSHQVTQMGQEVILRCVPISNHLYFYWYRQILGQKVEFLVSFYNNEISEKSEIFDDQFSVERPDGSNFTLKIRSTKLEDSAMYFCASSEYHEQFFGPGTRLTVL.